These T cell receptor beta chains were read from a single sample in a study. TCRdb reprocessed the RT-PCR reads with MiXCR, giving one entry per CDR3 protein. The table includes more than 600,000 distinct CDR3 sequences, 11% to 15% detected once. Sequencing used memory CD4+ T cells from blood. All receptors derive from a female donor in good health, serving as a healthy control. Both conserved end residues are part of each CDR3. A D gene is named only where the DNA matches it firmly. Clone size, where shown, is once, few, many, or a class for clones that have expanded.

>-|TRBJ2-7|TRBV27|many
TGTGCCAGCAGACGGGACCGTACCTACGAGCAGTACTTC
CASRRDRTYEQYF
>TRBD1|TRBJ1-1|TRBV7-2|few
TGTGCCAGCCTCCCCGAGGGGGCTACTGAAGCTTTCTTT
CASLPEGATEAFF
>-|TRBJ1-5|TRBV10-2|many
TGCGCCAGCAGCGTTACTAGACAGACTAGCAATCAGCCCCAGCATTTT
CASSVTRQTSNQPQHF
>TRBD1|TRBJ2-1|TRBV24-1|few
TGTGCCACCAGTGATGCCGGGACAGGAGACAATGAGCAGTTCTTC
CATSDAGTGDNEQFF
>TRBD1|TRBJ1-2|TRBV24-1|-
TGTGCCACCAGTGATCCGACAGGGTCCTATGGCTACACCTTC
CATSDPTGSYGYTF
>-|TRBJ1-2|TRBV12-3/TRBV12-4|few
TGTGCCAGCAGTCGAACCGACAGTAACTATGGCTACACCTTC
CASSRTDSNYGYTF
>TRBD2|TRBJ2-7|TRBV20-1|many
TGCAGTGCTAGAGATTCTGGCGGGAGAGTCAGTGGGGAGCAGTACTTC
CSARDSGGRVSGEQYF
>-|TRBJ1-5|TRBV10-3|-
TGTGCCACGGAGGGACACGCGGAAGGCAATCAGCCCCAGCATTTT
CATEGHAEGNQPQHF
>-|TRBJ1-2|TRBV2|few
TGTGCCAGCACCCGGGAAGCGTCTTATTATGGCTACACCTTC
CASTREASYYGYTF
>-|TRBJ1-5|TRBV24-1|few
TGTGCCACCAGTGATTGGAGGGGGGCGAGCAATCAGCCCCAGCATTTT
CATSDWRGASNQPQHF
>-|TRBJ2-1|TRBV6-5|-
TGTGCCAGCAGTCGCCTCCCGGGATTCGACAATGAGCAGTTCTTC
CASSRLPGFDNEQFF
>TRBD1|TRBJ1-1|TRBV3-1|once
TGTGCCAGCAGCCAAGTTGGGACAGGGGTAAAGGGGGAAGCTTTCTTT
CASSQVGTGVKGEAFF
>TRBD2|TRBJ2-2|TRBV5-1|few
TGCGCCAGCGGACGGACTAGCGGGAAGGCCGGGGAGCTGTTTTTT
CASGRTSGKAGELFF
>TRBD1|TRBJ2-3|TRBV7-6|few
TGTGCCAGCAGCTTAGATGGGGGGACAGGGGCGCAGTATTTT
CASSLDGGTGAQYF
>TRBD1|TRBJ1-1|TRBV5-1|few
TGCGCCAGCAGCCACCAAATGTCGACAGGGAGCGGGACTGAAGCTTTCTTT
CASSHQMSTGSGTEAFF
>-|TRBJ1-1|TRBV12-3/TRBV12-4|-
TGTGCCAGCAGGCTCAGGGAAAGGGCTGAAGCTTTCTTT
CASRLRERAEAFF
>-|TRBJ1-2|TRBV28|-
TGTGCCAGCAGTTATAGGTTTGGCTACACCTTC
CASSYRFGYTF
>-|TRBJ2-5|TRBV20-1|few
TGCAGTGCAGGGGGGGCCCAACAAGAGACCCAGTACTTC
CSAGGAQQETQYF
>-|TRBJ2-1|TRBV5-1|-
TGCGCCAGCAGCTTGAAGAGGACAGAAAACAATGAGCAGTTCTTC
CASSLKRTENNEQFF
>TRBD1|TRBJ1-5|TRBV7-9|many
TGTGCCAGCAGCCACGCCACAGGGGGCAATCAGCCCCAGCATTTT
CASSHATGGNQPQHF
>-|TRBJ1-5|TRBV5-5|-
TGTGCCAGCAGCCGAAGTGCAGGAGGGAATCAGCCCCAGCATTTT
CASSRSAGGNQPQHF
>TRBD2|TRBJ2-2|TRBV7-9|few
TGTGCCAGCAGCCTAGCGGGGACAATTCTGAACACCGGGGAGCTGTTTTTT
CASSLAGTILNTGELFF
>TRBD1|TRBJ1-2|TRBV10-3|many
TGTGCCATCAGTGAGCCGACGACAGGGTTGGGCTACACCTTC
CAISEPTTGLGYTF
>-|TRBJ1-6|TRBV7-2|-
TGTGCCAGCAGCCGAACAGGGCAGCGGGAATCACCCCTCCACTTT
CASSRTGQRESPLHF
>-|TRBJ2-1|TRBV7-2|few
TGTGCCAGCAGCTTACGGAACAGGGTGGGGAATGAGCAGTTCTTC
CASSLRNRVGNEQFF
>TRBD1|TRBJ1-1|TRBV20-1|-
TGCAGTGCTAGAGATCTACAAAAGGACAGGAGTACTGAAGCTTTCTTT
CSARDLQKDRSTEAFF
>-|TRBJ2-5|TRBV24-1|many
TGTGCCACCAGTAAACCTGAGGTAGAGACCCAGTACTTC
CATSKPEVETQYF
>TRBD1|TRBJ2-7|TRBV2|-
TGTGCCAGCAGTGTGGACAGGGGAGGAGGCGAGCAGTACTTC
CASSVDRGGGEQYF
>-|TRBJ2-7|TRBV28|-
TGTGCCAGCAGCTTCCCGGGACGCGAGCAGTACTTC
CASSFPGREQYF
>TRBD1|TRBJ1-1|TRBV7-2|few
TGTGCCAGCAGCTGGGACAGTTATAATAGGAACACTGAAGCTTTCTTT
CASSWDSYNRNTEAFF
>-|TRBJ1-1|TRBV6-2/TRBV6-3|-
TGTGCCAGCTTACTGATACAAGGGAACACTGAAGCTTTCTTT
CASLLIQGNTEAFF
>-|TRBJ2-1|TRBV12-3/TRBV12-4|-
TGTGCCAGCTTACAGGGTTTCGATGAGCAGTTCTTC
CASLQGFDEQFF
>-|TRBJ1-1|TRBV7-2|-
TGTGCCAGCAGCTTAGGACGGATATCAGAAGCTTTCTTT
CASSLGRISEAFF
>-|TRBJ1-5|TRBV7-2|-
TGTGCCAGCAGCTCAAAGGTCCGAGGGGGGGGCAATCAGCCCCAGCATTTT
CASSSKVRGGGNQPQHF
>TRBD1|TRBJ1-6|TRBV4-2|few
TGTGCCAGCAGCCAAGACCCGGGACAGGGGACCTATAATTCACCCCTCCACTTT
CASSQDPGQGTYNSPLHF
>-|TRBJ1-1|TRBV14|-
TGTGCCAGCAGCCGAATCGGAAATGAAGCTTTCTTT
CASSRIGNEAFF
>TRBD1|TRBJ2-2|TRBV12-3/TRBV12-4|many
TGTGCCAGCACCCTGGACAGGGTAGCATCCGGGGAGCTGTTTTTT
CASTLDRVASGELFF
>TRBD1|TRBJ1-6|TRBV28|few
TGTGCCAGCAGCTCCAAGGACAGGGGGGAGAATTCACCCCTCCACTTT
CASSSKDRGENSPLHF
>-|TRBJ2-7|TRBV28|-
TGTGCCAGCAGTTTAAGTCTCTCTGGGGCCTACGAGCAGTACTTC
CASSLSLSGAYEQYF
>-|TRBJ2-7|TRBV6-6|many
TGTGCCAGCAGTCCCAACTACTACGAGCAGTACTTC
CASSPNYYEQYF
>TRBD1|TRBJ1-1|TRBV12-3/TRBV12-4|few
TGTGCCAGCAGTTTTAGACAGGGGACTGAAGCTTTCTTT
CASSFRQGTEAFF
>TRBD1|TRBJ1-1|TRBV6-1|-
TGTGCCAGCAGTGATGGCAGGGGGCGAGTGAACACTGAAGCTTTCTTT
CASSDGRGRVNTEAFF
>TRBD1|TRBJ2-5|TRBV28|few
TGTGCCAGCAGCCAAACCCGACAGGGCCAAGAGACCCAGTACTTC
CASSQTRQGQETQYF
>-|TRBJ1-6|TRBV20-1|many
TGCAGTGCTAGAGTCCGGGGGGACAACAATTCACCCCTCCACTTT
CSARVRGDNNSPLHF
>TRBD2|TRBJ2-1|TRBV20-1|-
TGCAGTGCTAGGACTAGCACTGCTTCATCCTACAATGAGCAGTTCTTC
CSARTSTASSYNEQFF
>-|TRBJ2-7|TRBV6-6|many
TGTGCCAGCAGTTACTCTGGGCCTTCCTACGAGCAGTACTTC
CASSYSGPSYEQYF
>-|TRBJ1-5|TRBV7-9|-
TGTGCCAGCAACCAGGACAATAGCAATCAGCCCCAGCATTTT
CASNQDNSNQPQHF
>-|TRBJ1-5|TRBV5-5|-
TGTGCCAGCAGCTTGTCACACCTTAGCAATCAGCCCCAGCATTTT
CASSLSHLSNQPQHF
>-|TRBJ2-1|TRBV24-1|few
TGTGCCACCAGTGATTTCGGCCAGGGGACCTCCTACAATGAGCAGTTCTTC
CATSDFGQGTSYNEQFF
>TRBD2|TRBJ2-3|TRBV7-8|few
TGTGCCAGCAATCCTCTAGCCGGGGGGGGCCCAGATACGCAGTATTTT
CASNPLAGGGPDTQYF
>TRBD1|TRBJ1-1|TRBV28|-
TGTGCCAGCAGTTTAACCGGGACAGGGATTGAAGCTTTCTTT
CASSLTGTGIEAFF
>-|TRBJ1-2|TRBV25-1|-
TGTGCCAGCAGTGACGAACAGCCCTACGTGACACAATTC
CASSDEQPYVTQF
>TRBD1|TRBJ2-2|TRBV28|few
TGTGCCAGCAGTCCGGGACAGGGGCTCACCGGGGAGCTGTTTTTT
CASSPGQGLTGELFF